Shown below are 29 T cell receptor beta chains from a single sample sequenced in a study of regulatory T cells in long-lasting Graves disease. Time point indicated: newly diagnosed GD, antithyroid drugs for less than 3 months. The TCR library used RNA extracted from PBMCs. CDR3-region Arm-PCR and iRepertoire HTBI primers produced the TCR beta libraries. TCRdb re-called the multiplex PCR reads through MiXCR, storing one row per CDR3 protein. In the table there are under 500,000 distinct CDR3 sequences, about a sixth of which are singletons. This same sample was also part of a study on T cells in Graves' hyperthyroidism and ophthalmopathy.

The sequences come from peripheral blood mononuclear cells (PBMCs), collected at new diagnosis, from a patient treated with antithyroid drugs. These TCRs come from a woman aged 25-40 years with Graves disease.

At least ten counts were recorded for this clonotype. This chain connects TRBV30 to TRBJ2-3, with D perhaps TRBD1 (6 bases). The CDR3 is 13 amino acids. CDR1 GTSNPN and CDR2 SVGIG come from the germline V gene (reference sequence). V was clipped by 1 base and J by 3 bases, with 8 bases between them. The CDR3 protein is CAWSGGPTDTQYF. The CDR3 coding sequence is TGTGCCTGGAGTGGGGGGCCAACAGATACGCAGTATTTT.

Comment on this clonotype: This clone may be a read error of a much larger clone one base away. V usage is TRBV11-2 and J usage is TRBJ2-3; D is perhaps TRBD2 (6 bases). This CDR3 spans 18 amino acids. Germline V gives CDR1 SGHAT, CDR2 FQNNGV. The CDR3 nucleotides read TGTGCCAGCAGCAGTAGGCCCCGCCGGGCGGGGAGCACAGATACGCGGTATTTT. Protein: CASSSRPRRAGSTDTRYF.

This chain joins TRBV15 and TRBJ2-3, with TRBD1 matching over 10 bases. Unmatched junction bases numbered 7, after V lost 2 bases and J lost 2 bases. This CDR3 has 17 amino acids. From germline, CDR1 is LNHNV and CDR2 YYDKDF (reference sequence). The CDR3: CATSRPPDRGDTDTQYF. The DNA for the CDR3 is TGTGCCACCAGCAGACCCCCGGACAGGGGGGACACAGATACGCAGTATTTT.

This clonotype has at least ten counts. V is TRBV11-2 and J is TRBJ2-3; tentatively, D is TRBD1 (5 bases). Germline lookup yields CDR1 SGHAT and CDR2 FQNNGV. Trimming cost V 0 bases and J 5 bases, with 24 bases left between them. The CDR3 spans 19 residues. The CDR3 reads CASSLDPYTVGRAKDTQYF. The DNA of the CDR3 is TGTGCCAGCAGCTTAGATCCATATACGGTCGGCAGGGCGAAAGATACGCAGTATTTT.

The V gene is TRBV7-9, the J gene TRBJ1-1; a weak D match, TRBD1 (6 bases). V shed 5 bases and J shed 0 bases, with 10 bases lying between them. CDR3 length: 14 residues. Per germline, CDR1 SEHNR and CDR2 FQNEAQ (reference sequence). DNA for the CDR3: TGTGCCAGCAGCCGCGACAGGATGAACACTGAAGCTTTCTTT. Translating gives CASSRDRMNTEAFF.

This clonotype appeared a few times. J is TRBJ1-3 and V is TRBV7-3; possible D gene TRBD1, 5 bases. The V gene's germline CDR1 is SGHTA and CDR2 FQGTGA. Trimming removed 0 bases at V and 7 bases at J, with 13 bases between. The CDR3 is 15 amino acids. CDR3 bases: TGTGCCAGCAGCTTAACGGGGGTGAGGAGGAACACCATATATTTT. Translated, it gives CASSLTGVRRNTIYF. The full variable domain, in which reference TRBV7-3 and TRBJ1-3 provide the parts outside the CDR3, is GAGVSQTPSNKVTEKGKYVELRCDPISGHTALYWYRQSLGQGPEFLIYFQGTGAADDSGLPNDRFFAVRPEGSVSTLKIQRTERGDSAVYLCASSLTGVRRNTIYFGEGSWLTVV.

In this sample, this clonotype turned up many times. Being one base from a much bigger clone, this may be a read error. The CDR3 spells CASSPSRGGYERYF. In nucleotides, the CDR3 is TGTGCCAGCAGCCCGTCTCGCGGGGGCTACGAGCGGTACTTC. V and J are TRBV11-2 and TRBJ2-7; tentatively, D is TRBD2 (7 bases). Germline V CDR1 and CDR2: SGHAT, FQNNGV. The CDR3 consists of 14 residues.

In the case of this clonotype: This clone may be a read error of a much larger clone one base away. The rearrangement joins TRBV5-1 to TRBJ1-1, with a possible D match to TRBD1 (6 bases). Germline CDR1 and CDR2: SGHRS and YFSETQ. The length of the CDR3 is 16 residues. The DNA of the CDR3 is TGCGCCAGCAGCCCGAATCAGGGGACCCTTTCGTTTGCGGCTCTCTTT. It encodes CASSPNQGTLSFAALF. Complete variable domain (other parts from reference TRBV5-1 and TRBJ1-1): KAGVTQTPRYLIKTRGQQVTLSCSPISGHRSVSWYQQTPGQGLQFLFEYFSETQRNKGNFPGRFSGRQFSNSRSEMNVSTLELGDSALYLCASSPNQGTLSFAALFGQGTRLTVV.

This clonotype was recorded many times. The rearrangement joins TRBV27 to TRBJ2-2; no clear D gene. Trimming pared 7 bases from V and 4 bases from J, leaving 13 bases between. Germline V gene data show CDR1 as MNHEY and CDR2 as SMNVEV (reference sequence). The CDR3 totals 14 residues. The CDR3 sequence: CASKTGLGTGELFF. Here the CDR3 DNA reads TGTGCCAGCAAGACCGGGTTAGGCACCGGGGAGCTGTTTTTT.

Notes on this clonotype: A much larger clone is a single base away; this may be a read error. The chain carries TRBV20-1 and TRBJ2-5; the match to TRBD2 covers 14 bases. The DNA end favors TRBJ2-1, so the J call may be wrong. From germline, CDR1 is DFQATT and CDR2 SNEGSKA (reference sequence). The CDR3 extends over 14 amino acids. This CDR3 reads CSAPGLAGVWAQFF. The CDR3 DNA reads as TGCAGTGCCCCGGGACTAGCGGGAGTTTGGGCGCAGTTCTTC.

The chain couples TRBV29-1 to TRBJ2-5, with 7 bases fitting TRBD1. The trim removed 5 bases at V and 3 bases at J, leaving 12 bases unmatched. Germline loops: CDR1 SQVTM, CDR2 ANQGSEA. This CDR3 contains 15 residues. CDR3 in amino acids: CSVRLWYDREETQYF. DNA of the CDR3: TGCAGCGTTCGTTTGTGGTATGACAGGGAAGAGACCCAGTACTTC.

Many counts were recorded for this clonotype. The V call is TRBV6-5, the J call TRBJ1-1; possibly TRBD1 for D (6 bases). The length of the CDR3 is 17 residues. The V and J ends lost 0 bases and 3 bases respectively, with 17 bases between them. Germline values: CDR1 MNHEY, CDR2 SVGAGI. CDR3 region: CASSYSREGAGDTEAFF. CDR3 bases: TGTGCCAGCAGTTACTCGAGGGAAGGGGCAGGGGACACTGAAGCTTTCTTT.

In regard to this clonotype: This likely traces to a read error, being one base from a far larger clone. The V call is TRBV27, the J call TRBJ2-1; the match to TRBD2 covers 7 bases. Germline CDR1 and CDR2: MNHEY and SMNVEV (reference sequence). CDR3 length: 14 residues. The V gene end was trimmed by 5 bases and the J gene end by 3 bases; junction bases not matched to a gene: 4. The CDR3 region has the DNA TGTGCCAGCAGTATTAGCGGGTTCTACAATGAGCAGTTCTTC. As protein: CASSISGFYNEQFF.

Many counts were recorded for this clonotype. The chain is built from TRBV2 and TRBJ2-7; D unclear. V lost 5 bases to trimming and J lost 4 bases, with 3 bases between them. Germline assignment: CDR1 SNHLY and CDR2 FYNNEI. This CDR3 is 10 amino acids long. The CDR3 spells CASSLYEQYF. CDR3 sequence (DNA): TGTGCCAGCAGTTTATACGAGCAGTACTTC.

This clonotype was detected many times. The chain couples TRBV15 to TRBJ1-1, with 10 positions matching TRBD1. V shed 3 bases, J shed 4 bases, and the junction held 2 bases outside the gene matches. This CDR3 is built from 14 residues. Looked up from germline, CDR1 is LNHNV and CDR2 is YYDKDF (reference sequence). CDR3 DNA sequence: TGTGCCACCAGCAGGGGACAGGGGACCACTGAAGCTTTCTTT. Amino acid sequence: CATSRGQGTTEAFF. The full variable domain, completed using reference TRBV15 and TRBJ1-1, is DAMVIQNPRYQVTQFGKPVTLSCSQTLNHNVMYWYQQKSSQAPKLLFHYYDKDFNNEADTPDNFQSRRPNTSFCFLDIRSPGLGDTAMYLCATSRGQGTTEAFFGQGTRLTVV.

This clonotype was counted only a few times. A much larger clone differs from this one at a single base, so this may be a read error. Since no conserved phenylalanine or tryptophan closes the CDR3, a read error is the likely cause. The rearrangement links TRBV28 to TRBJ2-3; D may be TRBD2 (5 bases). CDR1 and CDR2 (germline): MDHEN, SYDVKM. The CDR3 totals 13 residues. V lost 4 bases and J lost 2, with 7 bases in between. CDR3 in DNA: TGTGCCAGCAGTTCGGACTTCACAGATACGCAGTATTCT. This gives the protein CASSSDFTDTQYS.

This clonotype was recorded at least ten times. This chain joins TRBV20-1 and TRBJ2-5; 9 bases match TRBD1. Germline values: CDR1 DFQATT, CDR2 SNEGSKA (reference sequence). With V trimmed by 0 bases and J by 5 bases, 16 bases remained unmatched. The CDR3 has 18 residues. CDR3 region: CSARDLKSRDRERETQYF. The CDR3 DNA reads TGCAGTGCTAGAGATCTGAAATCCCGGGACAGGGAACGGGAGACCCAGTACTTC.

In its sample, this clonotype was seen many times. This chain links TRBV7-9 with TRBJ2-3, with TRBD1 matching 8 bases. The junction had 9 bases not matched to a gene; V was cut back by 5 bases and J by 2 bases. Germline CDR1 reads SEHNR; CDR2 reads FQNEAQ (reference sequence). This CDR3 region has 16 residues. CDR3 nucleotide sequence: TGTGCCAGCAGCCCATTAAGCAGGGGGCTCACAGATACGCAGTATTTT. This gives the protein CASSPLSRGLTDTQYF.

This clonotype appeared many times. Sequence at one end of the junction differs from germline and may be a read error. The chain links TRBV7-7 to TRBJ2-5; the match to TRBD2 covers 8 bases. This CDR3 has 16 residues. Germline CDR1 is SSHAT and CDR2 is FNYEAQ (reference sequence). CDR3 in amino acids: CASSLAAGGSQETQYF. For the CDR3, the DNA is TGTGCTAGCAGCTTAGCGGCGGGAGGCTCTCAAGAGACCCAGTACTTC. Full variable domain (remainder filled in from reference TRBV7-7 and TRBJ2-5): GAGVSQSPRYKVTKRGQDVTLRCDPISSHATLYWYQQALGQGPEFLTYFNYEAQPDKSGLPSDRFSAERPEGSISTLTIQRTEQRDSAMYRCASSLAAGGSQETQYFGPGTRLLVL.

This clonotype has a count of ten or more. The V and J genes are TRBV11-2 and TRBJ1-4; D call uncertain. The V gene lost 0 bases and the J gene lost 0 bases, with 2 bases spanning the gap. Germline CDR1 and CDR2: SGHAT and FQNNGV. The length of the CDR3 is 14 residues. This CDR3 reads CASSLEATNEKLFF. CDR3 DNA: TGTGCCAGCAGCTTAGAAGCAACTAATGAAAAACTGTTTTTT.

This chain connects TRBV20-1 to TRBJ2-7, with 14 bases that match TRBD2. The CDR3 sequence is 17 residues long. V shed 5 bases, J shed 3 bases, and the junction held 12 bases outside the gene matches. Germline V gene lookup returns CDR1 DFQATT and CDR2 SNEGSKA (reference sequence). DNA for the CDR3: TGCAGTGCTTGGGGACTAGCGGGAGTTGCGGTGGGCTACGAGCAGTACTTC. It codes for CSAWGLAGVAVGYEQYF.

This clonotype was detected ten times or more. The chain carries TRBV2 and TRBJ2-5; tentatively, D is TRBD1 (6 bases). This CDR3 spans 13 amino acids. Trimming stripped 6 bases from V and 4 bases from J, with 12 bases between. Germline V gene lookup returns CDR1 SNHLY and CDR2 FYNNEI. CDR3 DNA: TGTGCCAGCAGCACCGGACAGAGAGAGACCCAGTACTTC. Its protein product is CASSTGQRETQYF.

This clonotype occurred many times. V usage is TRBV24-1 and J usage is TRBJ2-3; D is possibly TRBD1 or TRBD2 (5 bases each). This CDR3 contains 16 residues. V gave up 2 bases and J gave up 0 bases, with 11 bases separating them. The V gene's germline CDR1 is KGHDR and CDR2 SFDVKD. CDR3 nucleotide sequence: TGTGCCACCAGTGATTCGGGACCGCCAAGCACAGATACGCAGTATTTT. Translating gives CATSDSGPPSTDTQYF.

The table lists this clonotype with many counts. The chain is built from TRBV10-3 and TRBJ2-3; 10 bases agree with TRBD2. Unmatched junction bases numbered 8, after V lost 4 bases and J lost 4 bases. The germline CDR1 and CDR2 sequences are ENHRY and SYGVKD. This CDR3 spans 16 amino acids. The CDR3 DNA sequence: TGTGCCATCAGTGTGGGAGCGGGAGGGATCTCAGATACGCAGTATTTT. This codes for CAISVGAGGISDTQYF.

This clonotype was seen many times. The rearrangement uses TRBV10-1 and TRBJ2-4; the D is unclear. Germline CDR1 is WNHNN and CDR2 is SYGVQD (reference sequence). With 6 bases removed from V and 0 bases from J, the gap between germline ends came to 9 bases. The CDR3 is 14 amino acids. CDR3 DNA: TGCGCCAGCAGCGACGGCGGAGCCAAAAACATTCAGTACTTC. This codes for CASSDGGAKNIQYF.

This clonotype came up many times. This rearrangement joins TRBV10-3 to TRBJ1-1; D ambiguous. The CDR3 contains 14 residues. Trimming pared 3 bases from V and 2 bases from J, leaving 10 bases between. The germline V gene has CDR1 ENHRY and CDR2 SYGVKD. The CDR3 DNA is TGTGCCATCAGTGATAACAAACTTAACACTGAAGCTTTCTTT. Encoded protein: CAISDNKLNTEAFF.

This clonotype was detected ten times or more. The chain recombines TRBV28 with TRBJ2-1; 13 bases line up with TRBD2. Germline V gives CDR1 MDHEN, CDR2 SYDVKM. The CDR3 loop spans 20 amino acids. V gave up 1 base and J gave up 4 bases; unmatched junction bases: 13. This CDR3 is CASSLYPGLAGRHEYNEQFF. The CDR3 DNA reads TGTGCCAGCAGTTTATATCCGGGACTAGCGGGGAGGCATGAGTACAATGAGCAGTTCTTC.

Only a few counts were recorded for this clonotype. The chain employs TRBV7-9 and TRBJ2-7; possibly TRBD2 for D (6 bases). There are 13 residues in the CDR3. V lost 6 bases to trimming and J lost 3 bases, with 12 bases between them. Germline V gene sequence: CDR1 SEHNR, CDR2 FQNEAQ (reference sequence). CDR3 bases: TGTGCCAGCAGTCCCGTTAGCGGCTACGAGCAGTACTTC. Encoded protein: CASSPVSGYEQYF.

This clonotype was counted only a few times. A much bigger clone sits one base away, suggesting this may be a read error. The chain uses TRBV28 and TRBJ2-3; the D is unclear. CDR1 is MDHEN and CDR2 is SYDVKM in the germline V gene. The CDR3 spans 12 residues. The CDR3 DNA is TGTGCCAGCAGTTCATCTAGAGATATGCAGTATTTT. It translates to CASSSSRDMQYF.